The 10 T cell receptor beta chains reported below all come from one sample, sequenced in a study of shared clonotypes between healthy human individuals. Only in-frame clones appear in the TCRdb table, and some are missing; sequencing was by immunoSEQ multiplex PCR. The sample lists some 200,000 clones, approximately 60% seen once, with about 10% in the top ten. Sequencing input: memory CD4+ T cells sorted from blood. Subset specified: CD45RA-negative fraction. These receptors originate from a young man in good health.

J is TRBJ1-5 and V is TRBV27; D perhaps matches TRBD1 (5 bases). Trimming shortened V by 3 bases and J by 7 bases, and 16 bases separated the two germline ends. CDR3 length equals 15 residues. Germline values: CDR1 MNHEY, CDR2 SMNVEV (reference sequence). CDR3 DNA sequence: TGTGCCAGCAGTTTTAGGCCCGACAGCGGCCAGCCCCAGCATTTT. It is translated as CASSFRPDSGQPQHF.

To note about this clone: The sample carries other DNA sequences with the same CDR3. This rearrangement joins TRBV28 to TRBJ2-1, with 8 bases aligning to TRBD2. The V and J ends lost 4 bases and 6 bases, in that order; junction bases with no gene match: 8. This CDR3 spans 15 amino acids. CDR1 MDHEN and CDR2 SYDVKM come from the germline V gene. The chain's CDR3 is CASSSLAGGLNEQFF. CDR3 DNA: TGTGCCAGCAGTTCCTTGGCGGGAGGACTCAATGAGCAGTTCTTC.

The chain joins TRBV5-4 to TRBJ2-3; TRBD2 matches at 15 bases. J was trimmed by 2 bases and V by 4 bases; bases with no gene match: 5. Germline V gives CDR1 SGHNT, CDR2 YYREEE (reference sequence). This CDR3 has 17 residues. The CDR3 is CASSGGTSGRNTDTQYF. CDR3 in DNA: TGTGCCAGCAGCGGCGGGACTAGCGGGAGGAACACAGATACGCAGTATTTT.

J is TRBJ2-1 and V is TRBV11-3, with 7 positions matching TRBD2. Unmatched junction bases numbered 3, after V lost 5 bases and J lost 5 bases. Looked up from germline, CDR1 is SGHNT and CDR2 is YENEEA. This CDR3 is 13 amino acids long. CDR3 bases: TGTGCCAGCAGCCAGCGGGGTGACAATGAGCAGTTCTTC. Translation: CASSQRGDNEQFF.

This sequence joins TRBV2 and TRBJ2-2, with TRBD1 matching over 8 bases. The CDR3 loop spans 16 amino acids. Germline V gives CDR1 SNHLY, CDR2 FYNNEI. J lost 3 bases, V lost 6 bases, and 9 bases had no gene match. The CDR3 DNA follows: TGTGCCAGCAGGCCTACAGGGGGGCGGGACACCGGGGAGCTGTTTTTT. Its protein is CASRPTGGRDTGELFF.

Of note for this clone: A junction boundary mismatches the germline segment, possibly from a read error. The V gene is TRBV6-1, the J gene TRBJ2-3, with D perhaps being TRBD1 or TRBD2 (5 bases each). Germline-derived CDR1 and CDR2 are MNHNS and SASEGT. The CDR3 totals 14 residues. CDR3 loop: CAISVSGPTDTQYF. CDR3 DNA sequence: TGTGCCATCAGTGTATCGGGACCCACAGATACGCAGTATTTT.

Sample share makes this clone large. V usage is TRBV28 and J usage is TRBJ2-1, with TRBD2 matching over 12 bases. The CDR3 contains 16 residues. The V segment lost 4 bases and the J segment 8 bases; nucleotides outside the gene matches: 9. CDR1 is MDHEN, CDR2 SYDVKM, per germline. The CDR3 here is CASSSPGLAGKYEQFF. In DNA, the CDR3 is TGTGCCAGCAGTTCCCCCGGACTAGCGGGAAAGTATGAGCAGTTCTTC.

This clone was counted a few times. The chain has TRBV29-1 and TRBJ2-2, with 9 bases lining up with TRBD1. Germline CDR1 reads SQVTM; CDR2 reads ANQGSEA. CDR3 length: 15 residues. After removal of 5 bases from V and 5 bases from J, the junction contained 9 bases not matched to a gene. The chain's CDR3 is CSVKTPGQGTGELFF. CDR3 nucleotide sequence: TGCAGCGTTAAAACCCCGGGACAGGGTACCGGGGAGCTGTTTTTT.

As to this clone: Germline is not matched at one junction end, which may reflect a read error. The genes are TRBV28 and TRBJ1-4; D is unresolved. Germline assignment: CDR1 MDHEN and CDR2 SYDVKM. The CDR3 contains 13 residues. The CDR3 reads CATSPVAGEKLFF. Here the CDR3 DNA reads TGTGCCACCAGTCCGGTGGCGGGGGAAAAACTGTTTTTT.

This chain joins TRBV6-4 and TRBJ2-1; the match to TRBD2 covers 7 bases. The length of the CDR3 is 14 residues. The junction had 9 bases not matched to a gene; V was cut back by 6 bases and J by 7 bases. Per germline, CDR1 MRHNA and CDR2 SNTAGT. The CDR3 DNA reads as TGTGCCAGCAGCGAGCAGGGACTAAGTAATGAGCAGTTCTTC. Amino acid sequence: CASSEQGLSNEQFF.